Following are 8 T cell receptor beta chains from one sample sequenced in a study of cytomegalovirus exposure and HLA in healthy donors. Primers included in the PCR were 60 Vbeta and 13 Jbeta primers. TCRdb keeps only in-frame clones here, not all; method: immunoSEQ multiplex PCR. The sample has under 130,000 clones, 69% seen once. Material: PBMCs. These TCRs come from a man aged 30 to 39 in good health and CMV-seronegative.

The chain combines TRBV6-1 with TRBJ2-3, with D unclear. Germline V gene data show CDR1 as MNHNS and CDR2 as SASEGT. V dropped 3 bases and J dropped 0 bases, with 13 bases sitting between them. The CDR3 loop spans 16 amino acids. The CDR3 bases are TGTGCCAGCAGTGACCAGGTTGGAACTAGCACAGATACGCAGTATTTT. Encoded protein: CASSDQVGTSTDTQYF.

The rearrangement joins TRBV7-2 to TRBJ2-7, with 9 positions matching TRBD2. Germline trimming cut 5 bases from V and 4 bases from J; bases unmatched to any gene: 18. The CDR3 runs 18 residues. Per the germline V gene, CDR1 is SGHTA and CDR2 is FQGNSA. The DNA for the CDR3 is TGTGCCAGCAGCCCCGGCCTGAGCGGGAGGAAGTTGGGGTACGAGCAGTACTTC. Protein: CASSPGLSGRKLGYEQYF.

V usage is TRBV11-2 and J usage is TRBJ2-7, with 8 positions matching TRBD1. There are 14 residues in the CDR3. The trim removed 5 bases at V and 0 bases at J, leaving 3 bases unmatched. Germline CDR1 and CDR2: SGHAT and FQNNGV. The CDR3 DNA reads TGTGCCAGCAGCCCGGACAGGGTCTCCTACGAGCAGTACTTC. This translates into CASSPDRVSYEQYF. The full variable domain, rest sourced from reference TRBV11-2 and TRBJ2-7, is EAGVAQSPRYKIIEKRQSVAFWCNPISGHATLYWYQQILGQGPKLLIQFQNNGVVDDSQLPKDRFSAERLKGVDSTLKIQPAKLEDSAVYLCASSPDRVSYEQYFGPGTRLTVT.

The sample holds a few counts of this clone. This chain links TRBV4-1 with TRBJ2-3; TRBD2 aligns across 12 bases. Germline CDR1 and CDR2: MGHRA and YSYEKL. Germline trimming cut 5 bases from V and 4 bases from J; bases unmatched to any gene: 7. The CDR3 is 16 residues long. This CDR3 reads CASSAGLAGRADTQYF. The CDR3 bases are TGCGCCAGCAGCGCTGGACTAGCGGGAAGGGCAGATACGCAGTATTTT.

On this clone: One end of the junction does not line up with germline, which may come from a read error. This sequence joins TRBV7-8 and TRBJ2-7; 9 nucleotides match TRBD2. Germline CDR1 is SGHVS and CDR2 is FQNEAQ. The CDR3 is 13 residues long. The CDR3 DNA reads TGTGTCAGCAGCGCGGGAGGGCCTGGCGAGCAGTACTTC. Encoded protein: CVSSAGGPGEQYF. The full variable domain, its missing parts supplied by reference TRBV7-8 and TRBJ2-7, is GAGVSQSPRYKVAKRGQDVALRCDPISGHVSLFWYQQALGQGPEFLTYFQNEAQLDKSGLPSDRFFAERPEGSVSTLKIQRTQQEDSAVYLCVSSAGGPGEQYFGPGTRLTVT.

This sequence joins TRBV27 and TRBJ2-7; a weak D match, TRBD1 (6 bases). The V gene lost 6 bases and the J gene lost 2 bases, with 17 bases spanning the gap. Germline V CDR1 and CDR2: MNHEY, SMNVEV (reference sequence). The CDR3 has 15 residues. DNA of the CDR3: TGTGCCAGCAGCCCTGGACAGCTACTTACCTACGAGCAGTACTTC. Translation: CASSPGQLLTYEQYF.

The chain recombines TRBV11-2 with TRBJ1-4; D possibly corresponds to TRBD1 (6 bases). CDR1 is SGHAT and CDR2 is FQNNGV in the germline V gene. CDR3 length equals 16 residues. The germline V and J ends were trimmed by 4 bases and 5 bases, with 17 bases remaining between them. The CDR3 spells CASSSSHRDRNEKLFF. The CDR3 DNA reads TGTGCCAGCAGCTCCTCACACAGGGACCGAAATGAAAAACTGTTTTTT. Full variable domain (outside the CDR3, taken from reference TRBV11-2 and TRBJ1-4): EAGVAQSPRYKIIEKRQSVAFWCNPISGHATLYWYQQILGQGPKLLIQFQNNGVVDDSQLPKDRFSAERLKGVDSTLKIQPAKLEDSAVYLCASSSSHRDRNEKLFFGSGTQLSVL.

The CDR3 DNA reads as TGCGCCAGCAGCCTAAGTTGGGGGCAGGTAGAGACCCAGTACTTC. Translation gives CASSLSWGQVETQYF. The J gene is TRBJ2-5, the V gene TRBV4-3, with D perhaps TRBD1 (6 bases). This CDR3 comprises 15 residues. Germline V gene lookup returns CDR1 LGHNA and CDR2 YSLEER. Trimming took 4 bases from V and 4 from J, leaving 16 bases between them.